This T cell receptor (beta chain) originates from a study of blood T cell repertoires in COVID-19. Some clones are missing from TCRdb's copy, which holds only in-frame ones; the method was immunoSEQ multiplex PCR. The profile shows under 300,000 clones, around four fifths of them singletons. J lost 4 bases, V lost 4 bases, and 2 bases had no gene match. The CDR3 extends over 12 amino acids. Per germline, CDR1 SQVTM and CDR2 ANQGSEA. Sequenced sample: peripheral blood. The origin of this receptor is a woman aged 55-69 years with active or convalescent COVID-19. The rearrangement links TRBV29-1 to TRBJ1-1; 8 nucleotides match TRBD1. CDR3 protein: CSVAGGLTEAFF. CDR3 nucleotide sequence: TGCAGCGTTGCAGGGGGCCTCACTGAAGCTTTCTTT.